The 20 T cell receptor beta chains reported below all come from one sample, sequenced in a study of regulatory T cells in long-lasting Graves disease. For TCR beta, libraries came from iRepertoire HTBI primers and Arm-PCR of CDR3 regions. From the multiplex PCR reads, TCRdb called clonotypes with MiXCR, one entry per CDR3 protein. In the table there are hundreds of thousands of distinct CDR3 sequences, about a sixth of which are singletons. Noted time point: newly diagnosed GD, antithyroid drugs for less than 3 months. There was RNA extracted from PBMCs, and the TCR library was made from it. Material: peripheral blood mononuclear cells (PBMCs), obtained at new diagnosis, from a patient treated with antithyroid drugs. These receptors were obtained from a female donor with Graves disease.

This clonotype was detected ten times or more. J is TRBJ2-1 and V is TRBV24-1; D is unresolved. CDR3 length: 13 residues. V gave up 3 bases and J gave up 2 bases, with 4 bases separating them. Per germline, CDR1 KGHDR and CDR2 SFDVKD. CDR3 in DNA: TGTGCCACCAGTGATGACACCTACAATGAGCAGTTCTTC. It translates to CATSDDTYNEQFF.

In the case of this clonotype: Mismatch with germline at one junction end may stem from a read error. The chain has TRBV7-7 and TRBJ2-1; the D gene could be TRBD1 or TRBD2 (5 bases each). Per germline, CDR1 SSHAT and CDR2 FNYEAQ (reference sequence). This CDR3 has 15 amino acids. CDR3 nucleotides: TGTGCTAGCAGCTTAGCATGGACTGAGGGGAATGAGCAGTTCTTC. Encoded protein: CASSLAWTEGNEQFF.

Turning to this clonotype: At one of its ends the junction is not consistent with the germline gene, which may arise from a read error. The chain employs TRBV2 and TRBJ1-1, with TRBD1 matching 10 bases. This CDR3 contains 17 residues. Germline V gene data show CDR1 as SNHLY and CDR2 as FYNNEI. CDR3 sequence: CASSHPKDRGLNTEAFF. CDR3 in DNA: TGCGCCAGCAGCCATCCGAAGGACAGGGGGTTGAACACTGAAGCTTTCTTT. The variable domain in full, with the rest retrieved from reference TRBV2 and TRBJ1-1, is EPEVTQTPSHQVTQMGQEVILRCVPISNHLYFYWYRQILGQKVEFLVSFYNNEISEKSEIFDDQFSVERPDGSNFTLKIRSTKLEDSAMYFCASSHPKDRGLNTEAFFGQGTRLTVV.

The V call is TRBV14, the J call TRBJ2-3, with D possibly being TRBD2 (5 bases). V dropped 4 bases and J dropped 7 bases, with 15 bases sitting between them. This CDR3 has 14 residues. Looked up from germline, CDR1 is SGHDN and CDR2 is FVKESK. The CDR3 sequence is CASSRPGRGNTQYF. The CDR3 region has the DNA TGTGCCAGCAGCCGTCCGGGAAGAGGGAATACGCAGTATTTT.

The rearrangement joins TRBV5-4 to TRBJ1-1; 8 positions match TRBD1. CDR3 length equals 13 residues. V lost 4 bases to trimming and J lost 4 bases; unmatched junction nucleotides: 3. Germline lookup yields CDR1 SGHNT and CDR2 YYREEE (reference sequence). CDR3 sequence: CASSGGQATEAFF. CDR3 DNA sequence: TGTGCCAGCAGCGGGGGACAGGCCACTGAAGCTTTCTTT.

V usage is TRBV9 and J usage is TRBJ1-6; no firm D call. There are 16 residues in the CDR3. Germline V gene lookup returns CDR1 SGDLS and CDR2 YYNGEE. The V gene lost 1 base and the J gene lost 5 bases, with 13 bases spanning the gap. The CDR3 nucleotides are TGTGCCAGCAGCGTATACGACCTTCCAGATAATTCACCCCTCCACTTT. It specifies CASSVYDLPDNSPLHF.

This clonotype has at least ten counts. The chain combines TRBV20-1 with TRBJ1-1; tentative D call: TRBD1 (5 bases). Germline V gene data show CDR1 as DFQATT and CDR2 as SNEGSKA (reference sequence). There are 12 residues in the CDR3. The ends were cut back, 8 bases at V and 0 bases at J, with 10 bases in the middle. CDR3 protein: CSSSRVNTEAFF. CDR3 bases: TGCAGTTCATCCAGGGTGAACACTGAAGCTTTCTTT.

This clonotype was observed many times. The chain joins TRBV10-3 to TRBJ2-3; D is possibly TRBD2 (6 bases). Trimming pared 2 bases from V and 8 bases from J, leaving 14 bases between. The CDR3 covers 14 residues. Per the germline V gene, CDR1 is ENHRY and CDR2 is SYGVKD. The CDR3, as DNA: TGTGCCATCAGTGAGACTGGTTGGGAGGCTACGCAGTATTTT. It encodes CAISETGWEATQYF.

This clonotype has ten or more counts. The chain couples TRBV29-1 to TRBJ2-3; 7 bases are shared with TRBD2. Looked up from germline, CDR1 is SQVTM and CDR2 is ANQGSEA. J was trimmed by 3 bases and V by 3 bases; bases with no gene match: 3. The CDR3 has 13 amino acids. The CDR3 protein is CSVERGGTDTQYF. CDR3 nucleotides: TGCAGCGTTGAGAGGGGAGGGACAGATACGCAGTATTTT.

This clonotype was detected many times. CDR3 DNA: TGTGCCAGCAGTTCCCTAGGGGACCAGGATACGCAGTATTTT. Translation gives CASSSLGDQDTQYF. J is TRBJ2-3 and V is TRBV12-3 or TRBV12-4; D tentatively fits TRBD1 or TRBD2 (5 bases each). Trimming took off 4 bases at V and 6 bases at J, with 14 bases between the two ends. This CDR3 contains 14 residues.

This clonotype has a count of ten or more. This rearrangement joins TRBV12-5 to TRBJ1-1; D is undetermined. Germline V gene data show CDR1 as LGHNT and CDR2 as FRNRAP. CDR3 length equals 13 residues. Trimming stripped 3 bases from V and 2 bases from J, with 7 bases between. Here the CDR3 DNA reads TGTGCTAGTGGTTTTAAGGGAAACACTGAAGCTTTCTTT. Its translation: CASGFKGNTEAFF.

The chain is built from TRBV7-2 and TRBJ2-3; D is ambiguous. The germline V gene encodes CDR1 SGHTA and CDR2 FQGNSA. The CDR3 sequence is 13 residues long. Trimming took off 0 bases at V and 4 bases at J, with 5 bases between the two ends. The CDR3: CASSLAEPDTQYF. In nucleotides, the CDR3 is TGTGCCAGCAGCTTAGCGGAACCAGATACGCAGTATTTT.

This clonotype was observed a few times. This sequence joins TRBV28 and TRBJ2-7, with 7 bases fitting TRBD2. The length of the CDR3 is 18 residues. With 2 bases clipped from V and 1 base from J, the junction kept 14 bases outside the gene matches. Germline lookup yields CDR1 MDHEN and CDR2 SYDVKM. CDR3 region: CASSLLGYGGSESYEQYF. DNA of the CDR3: TGTGCCAGCAGTTTACTCGGTTACGGCGGGAGTGAATCCTACGAGCAGTACTTC.

The CDR3 loop is CASGFNQETQYF. As DNA, the CDR3 is TGTGCTAGTGGTTTTAACCAAGAGACCCAGTACTTC. The V and J genes are TRBV12-5 and TRBJ2-5; unclear D gene. Germline values: CDR1 LGHNT, CDR2 FRNRAP. This CDR3 region has 12 residues. Trimming removed 3 bases at V and 0 bases at J, with 2 bases between.

As concerns this clonotype: Given a much more abundant clone one base away, this may be a read error. The gene calls are TRBV20-1 and TRBJ2-7; D is undetermined. With 3 bases removed from V and 0 bases from J, the gap between germline ends came to 15 bases. CDR3 length: 15 amino acids. CDR1 and CDR2 (germline): DFQATT, SNEGSKA (reference sequence). The CDR3 DNA follows: TGCAGTGCTAGGGGCCGGGTCCAGAGCTCCTACGAGCAGTACTTC. Amino acid sequence: CSARGRVQSSYEQYF.

This clonotype occurred many times. This chain joins TRBV28 and TRBJ2-1; 12 positions match TRBD2. With V trimmed by 6 bases and J by 2 bases, 14 bases remained unmatched. From germline, CDR1 is MDHEN and CDR2 SYDVKM. This CDR3 contains 19 residues. The CDR3 loop is CASRGLLAGGWRTYNEQFF. CDR3 DNA sequence: TGTGCCAGCAGGGGGTTACTAGCGGGAGGTTGGAGGACCTACAATGAGCAGTTCTTC.

At least ten counts were recorded for this clonotype. J is TRBJ2-5 and V is TRBV12-3 or TRBV12-4, with 13 bases fitting TRBD2. This CDR3 has 18 residues. V shed 0 bases, J shed 5 bases, and the junction held 9 bases outside the gene matches. CDR3 amino acids: CASSLATQTSGRWETQYF. The CDR3 nucleotides read TGTGCCAGCAGTTTAGCCACCCAGACTAGCGGGAGGTGGGAGACCCAGTACTTC.

As regards this clonotype: This may come from a read error, since a much larger clone is one base off. The chain combines TRBV3-1 with TRBJ1-6; TRBD1 is a possible D gene (5 bases). The length of the CDR3 is 18 residues. V was clipped by 4 bases and J by 7 bases, with 23 bases between them. Germline loops: CDR1 LGHDT, CDR2 YNNKEL (reference sequence). CDR3 region: CASSRKGPGRPKNSPLHF. DNA of the CDR3: TGTGCCAGCAGCCGAAAAGGCCCGGGGCGACCTAAAAATTCACCCCTCCACTTT.

In this sample, this clonotype turned up many times. This chain joins TRBV28 and TRBJ2-7; TRBD2 matches at 7 bases. The J segment lost 3 bases and the V segment lost 3 bases, leaving 5 bases of the junction unmatched. This CDR3 comprises 14 residues. Germline V gene data show CDR1 as MDHEN and CDR2 as SYDVKM. CDR3 residues: CASSLTSRHYEQYF. The CDR3 DNA reads as TGTGCCAGCAGTTTGACTAGCCGACACTACGAGCAGTACTTC.

This chain joins TRBV6-5 and TRBJ1-2; 7 bases agree with TRBD1. Germline V lookup: CDR1 MNHEY, CDR2 SVGAGI. V lost 2 bases to trimming and J lost 2 bases; unmatched junction nucleotides: 2. CDR3 length: 14 residues. The DNA for the CDR3 is TGTGCCAGCAGTTACCAGGGGGTGAACTATGGCTACACCTTC. It translates to CASSYQGVNYGYTF.